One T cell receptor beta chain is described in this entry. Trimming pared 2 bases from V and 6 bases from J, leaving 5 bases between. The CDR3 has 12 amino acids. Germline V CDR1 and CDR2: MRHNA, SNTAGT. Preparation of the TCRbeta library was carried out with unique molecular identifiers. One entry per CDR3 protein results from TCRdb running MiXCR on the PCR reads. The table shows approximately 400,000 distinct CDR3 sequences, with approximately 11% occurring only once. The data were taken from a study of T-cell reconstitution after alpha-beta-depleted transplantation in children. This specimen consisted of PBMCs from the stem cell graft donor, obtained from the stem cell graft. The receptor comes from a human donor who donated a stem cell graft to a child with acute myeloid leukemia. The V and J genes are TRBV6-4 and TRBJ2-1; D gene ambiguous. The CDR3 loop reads CASSDDFNEQFF. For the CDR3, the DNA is TGTGCCAGCAGTGACGATTTCAATGAGCAGTTCTTC.